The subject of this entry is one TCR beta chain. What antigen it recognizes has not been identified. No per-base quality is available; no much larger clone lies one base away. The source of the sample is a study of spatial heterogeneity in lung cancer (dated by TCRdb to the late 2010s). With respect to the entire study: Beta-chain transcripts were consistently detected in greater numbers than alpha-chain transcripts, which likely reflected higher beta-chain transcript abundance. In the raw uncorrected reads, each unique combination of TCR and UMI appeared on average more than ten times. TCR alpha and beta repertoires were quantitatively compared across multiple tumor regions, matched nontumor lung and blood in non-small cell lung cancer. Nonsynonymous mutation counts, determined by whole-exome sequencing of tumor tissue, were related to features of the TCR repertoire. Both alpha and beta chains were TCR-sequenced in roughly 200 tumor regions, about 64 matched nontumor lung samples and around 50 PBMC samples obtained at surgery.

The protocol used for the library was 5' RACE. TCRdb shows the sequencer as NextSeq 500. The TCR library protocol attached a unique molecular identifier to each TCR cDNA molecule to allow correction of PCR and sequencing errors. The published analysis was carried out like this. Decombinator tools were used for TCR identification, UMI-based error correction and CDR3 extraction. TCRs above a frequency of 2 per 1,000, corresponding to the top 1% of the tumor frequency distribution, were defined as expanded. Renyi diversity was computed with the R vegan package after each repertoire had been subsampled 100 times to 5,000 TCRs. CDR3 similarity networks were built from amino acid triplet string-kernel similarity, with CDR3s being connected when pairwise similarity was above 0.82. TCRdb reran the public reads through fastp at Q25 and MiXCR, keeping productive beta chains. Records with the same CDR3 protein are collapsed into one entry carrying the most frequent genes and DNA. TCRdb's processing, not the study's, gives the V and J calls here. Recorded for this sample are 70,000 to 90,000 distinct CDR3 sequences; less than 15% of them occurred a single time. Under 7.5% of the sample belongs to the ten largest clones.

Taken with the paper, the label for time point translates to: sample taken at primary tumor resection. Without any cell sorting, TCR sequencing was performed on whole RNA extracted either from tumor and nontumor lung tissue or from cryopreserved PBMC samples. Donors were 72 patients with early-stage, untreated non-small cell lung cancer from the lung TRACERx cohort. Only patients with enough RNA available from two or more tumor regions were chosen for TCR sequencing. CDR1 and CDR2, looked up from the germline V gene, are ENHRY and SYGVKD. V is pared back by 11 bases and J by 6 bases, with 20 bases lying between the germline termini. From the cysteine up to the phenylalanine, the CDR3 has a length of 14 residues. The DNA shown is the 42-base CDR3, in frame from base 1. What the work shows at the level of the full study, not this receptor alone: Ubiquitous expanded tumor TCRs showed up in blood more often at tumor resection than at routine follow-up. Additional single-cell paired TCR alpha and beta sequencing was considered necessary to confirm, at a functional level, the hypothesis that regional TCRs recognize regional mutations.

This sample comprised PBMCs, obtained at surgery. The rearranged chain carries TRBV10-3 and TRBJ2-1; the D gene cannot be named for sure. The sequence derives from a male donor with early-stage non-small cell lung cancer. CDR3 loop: CAVRTSVGPNEQFF. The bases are TGTGCCGTGCGGACGAGTGTCGGGCCCAATGAGCAGTTCTTC.